What follows is one T cell receptor (beta chain) and its context. This CDR3 contains 16 residues. V dropped 5 bases and J dropped 4; count of bases not matched to a gene: 6. In germline, CDR1 is LNHDA, CDR2 SQIVND (reference sequence). This sample's time point: pre-treatment sample, taken before nivolumab and TIL therapy. The libraries were made with immunoSEQ v3. Sequencing depth was around 1.9 million read pairs for survey level, roughly 4.5-6.5 million for deep. Data came from immunoSEQ multiplex PCR; TCRdb stores just in-frame clones and leaves some out. This sample yields some 46,000 clones, of which approximately 79% are seen a single time; about 15% belongs to the top ten. This entry belongs to a study of TIL therapy for anti-PD-1-resistant metastatic lung cancer. As for the study in general: Patients then received nivolumab; progressors got lymphodepletion, TIL and IL-2.

This chain links TRBV19 with TRBJ2-5; 14 bases align to TRBD2. The origin of this receptor is a man in his 70s with non-small cell lung cancer. The sample consisted of blood, taken at baseline. Here the CDR3 DNA reads TGTGCCAGTAGTTTGGGACTAGCGGGAGCAGGAGAGACCCAGTACTTC. Translating gives CASSLGLAGAGETQYF. Based on the CDR3 plus reference TRBV19 and TRBJ2-5, the full variable domain is DGGITQSPKYLFRKEGQNVTLSCEQNLNHDAMYWYRQDPGQGLRLIYYSQIVNDFQKGDIAEGYSVSREKKESFPLTVTSAQKNPTAFYLCASSLGLAGAGETQYFGPGTRLLVL.